Shown below are 18 T cell receptor beta chains from a single sample sequenced in a study of blood T cell repertoires in COVID-19. Profiling relied on immunoSEQ multiplex PCR, and the TCRdb table lists in-frame clones only, not all of them. This table holds about 190,000 clones, less than 85% found once. The sequenced sample was PBMCs or T cells enriched from blood (not recorded which). The source of these receptors is a woman aged 25 to 45 who had recovered from COVID-19.

In nucleotides, the CDR3 is TGTGCCAGCAGCACCGAATCAGGGTCATCTGGAAACACCATATATTTT. Its protein is CASSTESGSSGNTIYF. This rearrangement joins TRBV7-2 to TRBJ1-3; D perhaps matches TRBD1 (5 bases). The germline V gene has CDR1 SGHTA and CDR2 FQGNSA. The V end lost 5 bases, the J end lost 1 base, and 15 bases lay between the germline ends. This CDR3 region has 16 residues.

The CDR3 spells CASSLAVVRGGPDNEQFF. CDR3 DNA: TGCGCCAGCAGCTTGGCCGTAGTGAGGGGGGGCCCGGACAATGAGCAGTTCTTC. The chain links TRBV5-1 to TRBJ2-1; weak D call: TRBD2 (7 bases). The V and J ends lost 0 bases and 5 bases respectively, with 21 bases between them. CDR1 is SGHRS and CDR2 is YFSETQ in the germline V gene. This CDR3 has 18 amino acids. Complete variable domain (other parts from reference TRBV5-1 and TRBJ2-1): KAGVTQTPRYLIKTRGQQVTLSCSPISGHRSVSWYQQTPGQGLQFLFEYFSETQRNKGNFPGRFSGRQFSNSRSEMNVSTLELGDSALYLCASSLAVVRGGPDNEQFFGPGTRLTVL.

The V gene is TRBV7-2, the J gene TRBJ1-1; 12 bases agree with TRBD1. Looked up from germline, CDR1 is SGHTA and CDR2 is FQGNSA. The CDR3 has 19 amino acids. V trimming: 1 base; J trimming: 1 base; junction bases outside the gene matches: 10. The CDR3 DNA reads TGTGCCAGCAGCTTAGGGGCCCCGGGACAGGGGGCACCGAACACTGAAGCTTTCTTT. This sequence encodes CASSLGAPGQGAPNTEAFF.

The chain is built from TRBV10-1 and TRBJ2-1, with 8 bases matching TRBD2. Looked up from germline, CDR1 is WNHNN and CDR2 is SYGVQD (reference sequence). The trim removed 11 bases at V and 5 bases at J, leaving 8 bases unmatched. The CDR3 is 13 amino acids. This CDR3 reads CAVRGGEDNEQFF. Written as DNA, the CDR3 is TGCGCCGTACGGGGGGGCGAGGACAATGAGCAGTTCTTC.

The chain has TRBV19 and TRBJ1-5, with 10 nucleotides matching TRBD1. From germline, CDR1 is LNHDA and CDR2 SQIVND (reference sequence). J lost 6 bases, V lost 6 bases, and 14 bases had no gene match. The CDR3 is 17 amino acids. For the CDR3, the DNA is TGTGCCAGTAGCCATGGGCGGGACAGGGGACGGGCTCAGCCCCAGCATTTT. Amino acids: CASSHGRDRGRAQPQHF.

This rearrangement joins TRBV7-9 to TRBJ1-2, with D maybe TRBD1 (6 bases). From germline, CDR1 is SEHNR and CDR2 FQNEAQ (reference sequence). This CDR3 comprises 14 residues. Trimming cost V 4 bases and J 4 bases, with 13 bases left between them. CDR3 bases: TGTGCCAGCAGCTCCCGGGACAACCCCTATGGCTACACCTTC. Protein: CASSSRDNPYGYTF.

V gene TRBV5-4 combines with J gene TRBJ2-1; unclear D gene. Germline CDR1 SGHNT, CDR2 YYREEE (reference sequence). The CDR3 is made up of 13 amino acids. Trimming removed 0 bases from V and 4 bases from J, with 5 bases in between. Here the CDR3 reads CASSLVEYNEQFF. The CDR3 DNA reads TGTGCCAGCAGCTTGGTTGAGTACAATGAGCAGTTCTTC.

The chain joins TRBV28 to TRBJ2-2; maybe TRBD1 (7 bases). Germline CDR1 is MDHEN and CDR2 is SYDVKM. The CDR3 has 16 amino acids. V dropped 3 bases and J dropped 3 bases, with 14 bases sitting between them. The CDR3 is CASSFGTGDYTGELFF. CDR3 bases: TGTGCCAGCAGTTTCGGTACAGGGGACTACACCGGGGAGCTGTTTTTT.

This clone was counted at least ten times. This chain connects TRBV19 to TRBJ1-5; 8 bases agree with TRBD1. Losses at the gene ends were 6 bases for V and 3 bases for J; bases not matched to a gene: 4. This CDR3 has 14 residues. Germline lookup yields CDR1 LNHDA and CDR2 SQIVND (reference sequence). For the CDR3, the DNA is TGTGCCAGTAGGTACAGGGGGGACAATCAGCCCCAGCATTTT. Translated: CASRYRGDNQPQHF.

The rearrangement uses TRBV3-1 (or the pseudogene TRBV3-2) and TRBJ2-5; 8 positions agree with TRBD2. This CDR3 has 15 amino acids. Germline V CDR1 and CDR2: LGHDT, YNNKEL (reference sequence). V dropped 2 bases and J dropped 6; count of bases not matched to a gene: 8. The DNA of the CDR3 is TGTGCCAGCAGCCAAAAGCCAGCGGGAGTAAAGACCCAGTACTTC. Protein: CASSQKPAGVKTQYF.

The V call is TRBV5-1, the J call TRBJ1-1, with 9 bases aligning to TRBD1. The CDR3 contains 14 residues. CDR1 is SGHRS, CDR2 YFSETQ, per germline. V was clipped by 5 bases and J by 7 bases; unmatched bases: 9. In nucleotides, the CDR3 is TGCGCCAGCAGTTCCGGGACAGGGTCGCATGAAGCTTTCTTT. As protein: CASSSGTGSHEAFF.

The V and J genes are TRBV6-5 and TRBJ1-1; D unresolved. There are 12 residues in the CDR3. Deletions cut 11 bases from V and 8 bases from J, with 18 bases between. The germline gives CDR1 MNHEY, CDR2 SVGAGI. CDR3 sequence: CAARSRGGEAFF. In DNA form, the CDR3 reads TGTGCCGCCAGAAGTCGGGGAGGAGAAGCTTTCTTT.

V usage is TRBV9 and J usage is TRBJ2-1; TRBD2 agrees at 9 bases. Per the germline V gene, CDR1 is SGDLS and CDR2 is YYNGEE. This CDR3 is 16 amino acids long. Trimming at V came to 4 bases and at J to 4 bases, leaving 9 bases not matched to a gene. CDR3 coding DNA: TGTGCCAGCAGCCCCAGCCCTAGCGGGATATACAATGAGCAGTTCTTC. Protein: CASSPSPSGIYNEQFF.

J is TRBJ1-5 and V is TRBV6-1, with no clear D. The V and J ends lost 0 bases and 3 bases respectively, with 12 bases between them. The CDR3 totals 16 residues. From germline, CDR1 is MNHNS and CDR2 SASEGT. Here the CDR3 DNA reads TGTGCCAGCAGTGAAGCGAGGGCGGGATTCAATCAGCCCCAGCATTTT. Its protein product is CASSEARAGFNQPQHF.

This chain links TRBV7-2 with TRBJ1-5; 8 bases are shared with TRBD1. Germline values: CDR1 SGHTA, CDR2 FQGNSA. The trim removed 5 bases at V and 2 bases at J, leaving 5 bases unmatched. CDR3 length equals 15 residues. CDR3 coding DNA: TGTGCCAGCAGCCCACAGGACAGGGGCAATCAGCCCCAGCATTTT. Residues: CASSPQDRGNQPQHF.

This clone was seen once. V usage is TRBV7-8 and J usage is TRBJ2-5, with 10 positions matching TRBD1. The CDR3 contains 18 residues. The V and J ends lost 5 bases and 2 bases, in that order; junction bases with no gene match: 14. Germline values: CDR1 SGHVS, CDR2 FQNEAQ. CDR3 residues: CASSPLTGGASAQETQYF. The CDR3 DNA reads as TGTGCCAGCAGCCCATTGACAGGGGGCGCTTCTGCACAAGAGACCCAGTACTTC.

J is TRBJ1-5 and V is TRBV15, with D possibly TRBD1 on 5 matching bases. This CDR3 is built from 17 residues. Germline assignment: CDR1 LNHNV and CDR2 YYDKDF (reference sequence). V was shortened by 3 bases and J by 3 bases, with 18 bases between the two germline ends. DNA of the CDR3: TGTGCCACCAGCAGTCCCCGGCGCGGGACCGTCAATCAGCCCCAGCATTTT. It codes for CATSSPRRGTVNQPQHF. The full variable domain, completed using reference TRBV15 and TRBJ1-5, is DAMVIQNPRYQVTQFGKPVTLSCSQTLNHNVMYWYQQKSSQAPKLLFHYYDKDFNNEADTPDNFQSRRPNTSFCFLDIRSPGLGDTAMYLCATSSPRRGTVNQPQHFGDGTRLSIL.

This chain links TRBV6-1 with TRBJ1-6, with 9 bases lining up with TRBD1. Germline CDR1 is MNHNS and CDR2 is SASEGT. This CDR3 has 15 residues. Unmatched junction bases numbered 4, after V lost 0 bases and J lost 10 bases. The CDR3 sequence: CASSEAQGARSPLHF. The DNA for the CDR3 is TGTGCCAGCAGTGAAGCACAGGGGGCCAGGTCACCCCTCCACTTT.